The clone carrying this T cell receptor beta chain was observed at least ten times. There were TCR beta CDR3 regions amplified from RNA transcripts. Researchers ran a first-round RT-PCR on the TCR CDR3 using the HTBI primer set. MiXCR, applied by TCRdb to the multiplex PCR reads, yields one record per CDR3 protein. In the table there are 250,000 to 400,000 distinct CDR3 sequences, roughly an eighth of which are singletons. The data were taken from a study of T cells in Graves' hyperthyroidism and ophthalmopathy. CDR3 size: 15 residues. Germline lookup yields CDR1 SEHNR and CDR2 FQNEAQ (reference sequence). The trim removed 5 bases at V and 3 bases at J, leaving 6 bases unmatched.

This TCR derives from a woman between 35 and 50 years old with Graves' ophthalmopathy. V and J are TRBV7-9 and TRBJ2-1, with 8 positions matching TRBD2. What was sequenced was blood. The CDR3 spells CASSLLSGGYNEQFF. CDR3 in DNA: TGTGCCAGCAGCCTACTGAGCGGGGGCTACAATGAGCAGTTCTTC.